This T cell receptor beta chain came from a study of cytomegalovirus exposure and HLA in healthy donors. Study summary: Later, an analysis reported that the approximately 120 validation repertoires had used the same platform as the approximately 720 first-cohort repertoires.

This clone came up once. Its target is unknown. Only in-frame clones appear in the TCRdb table, and some are missing; sequencing was by immunoSEQ multiplex PCR. The sample consists of about 130,000 clones, about 80% of them appearing once. Study observations and caveats: Most TCR sequences showed up rarely, but some public TCRs showed up in many donors.

With 2 bases removed from V and 8 bases from J, the gap between germline ends came to 16 bases. The germline CDR1 and CDR2 sequences are MNHEY and SMNVEV (reference sequence). The CDR3 is 16 amino acids. The V call is TRBV27, the J call TRBJ1-6; no clear D gene. Sequenced input: PBMCs. The receptor was derived from a man aged 25-45 years in good health and CMV-seropositive. The CDR3 loop reads CASSLDGFSRDSPLHF. CDR3 nucleotides: TGTGCCAGCAGTTTAGATGGTTTTAGTCGCGATTCACCCCTCCACTTT.